Below, 20 T cell receptor beta chains from the same sample are listed, as sequenced in a study of blood T cell repertoires in COVID-19. Data came from immunoSEQ multiplex PCR; TCRdb stores just in-frame clones and leaves some out. The table records approximately 290,000 clones, under 90% of them present only once. The specimen sequenced was peripheral blood. Receptor source: a woman aged 25 to 39 with COVID-19, enrolled during active disease.

The rearrangement links TRBV19 to TRBJ1-5; D is uncertain. The V gene lost 3 bases and the J gene lost 1 base, with 13 bases spanning the gap. Germline CDR1 reads LNHDA; CDR2 reads SQIVND (reference sequence). The CDR3 has 16 residues. CDR3 protein: CASSIRGWSSNQPQHF. DNA for the CDR3: TGTGCCAGTAGTATCCGGGGATGGTCGAGCAATCAGCCCCAGCATTTT.

The chain joins TRBV21-1 to TRBJ2-1; TRBD1 is the table's D call and was not checked against the DNA. TRBV21-1 is assigned pseudogene status. The CDR3 length is 12 residues. The CDR3 protein is CASSDDRGPQFF. The CDR3 DNA follows: TGTGCCAGCAGCGATGACAGGGGGCCTCAGTTCTTC.

J is TRBJ1-5 and V is TRBV10-3; D is ambiguous. This CDR3 has 16 amino acids. The V gene's germline CDR1 is ENHRY and CDR2 SYGVKD. V was trimmed by 8 bases and J by 1 base, leaving 18 bases between them. The CDR3 region has the DNA TGTGCCATCTCTGACGCTAGGGCGGGAAGCAATCAGCCCCAGCATTTT. Its protein product is CAISDARAGSNQPQHF.

The rearrangement links TRBV9 to TRBJ2-5; TRBD1 matches 9 bases. The CDR3 totals 15 residues. V gave up 3 bases and J gave up 5 bases; unmatched junction bases: 8. CDR1 is SGDLS, CDR2 YYNGEE, per germline. The CDR3 region has the DNA TGTGCCAGCAGCGGAAGTACAGGGGGCGGGGAGACCCAGTACTTC. The encoded protein is CASSGSTGGGETQYF.

The V gene is TRBV3-1 (or the pseudogene TRBV3-2), the J gene TRBJ2-3; D call uncertain. This CDR3 has 13 residues. Trimming left V 0 bases short and J 6 bases short, with 7 bases between. Germline-derived CDR1 and CDR2 are LGHDT and YNNKEL (reference sequence). The CDR3 bases are TGTGCCAGCAGCCAAGAGAGGATGGATACGCAGTATTTT. It translates to CASSQERMDTQYF.

This chain links TRBV4-1 with TRBJ2-7; 8 bases are a match to TRBD2. The CDR3 runs to 17 residues. The junction had 11 bases not matched to a gene; V was cut back by 1 base and J by 3 bases. CDR1 and CDR2 (germline): MGHRA, YSYEKL. This CDR3 is CASSQGSWLAGVYEQYF. CDR3 DNA sequence: TGCGCCAGCAGCCAAGGGTCTTGGCTAGCGGGCGTCTACGAGCAGTACTTC.

V and J are TRBV9 and TRBJ2-3; the match to TRBD2 covers 12 bases. The trim removed 7 bases at V and 4 bases at J, leaving 1 base unmatched. Germline CDR1 is SGDLS and CDR2 is YYNGEE. This CDR3 region has 13 residues. This CDR3 is CASGTSGPDTQYF. Here the CDR3 DNA reads TGTGCCAGCGGGACTAGCGGGCCAGATACGCAGTATTTT.

This chain uses TRBV7-9 with TRBJ1-6; D gene unclear. Germline V lookup: CDR1 SEHNR, CDR2 FQNEAQ (reference sequence). V lost 1 base and J lost 7, with 11 bases in between. The length of the CDR3 is 15 residues. The CDR3 region has the DNA TGTGCCAGCAGCTTAGATAGTATACTAAATTCACCCCTCCACTTT. It yields the protein CASSLDSILNSPLHF.

The chain carries TRBV6-5 and TRBJ1-2; D gene uncertain. The CDR3 sequence is 15 residues long. Germline-derived CDR1 and CDR2 are MNHEY and SVGAGI. Trimming removed 0 bases from V and 6 bases from J, with 14 bases in between. CDR3 DNA sequence: TGTGCCAGCAGTTACTCGTTATCAAGCGGGGATGGCTACACCTTC. This gives the protein CASSYSLSSGDGYTF.

The chain joins TRBV14 to TRBJ1-2, with 8 bases aligning to TRBD1. Looked up from germline, CDR1 is SGHDN and CDR2 is FVKESK. The ends lost 0 bases at V and 4 bases at J; junction bases unmatched: 13. CDR3 size: 18 residues. This CDR3 is CASSQDRQGARVGYGYTF. As DNA, the CDR3 is TGTGCCAGCAGCCAAGATCGGCAGGGGGCCAGGGTAGGCTATGGCTACACCTTC.

The chain carries TRBV18 and TRBJ2-5; 8 bases agree with TRBD2. Per the germline V gene, CDR1 is KGHSH and CDR2 is LQKENI. The CDR3 totals 15 residues. The ends lost 3 bases at V and 3 bases at J; junction bases unmatched: 6. The CDR3 DNA is TGTGCCAGCTCACCCATGCACGGGGGGGAAGAGACCCAGTACTTC. Amino acids: CASSPMHGGEETQYF. The entire variable domain, with the rest obtained from reference TRBV18 and TRBJ2-5, is as follows: NAGVMQNPRHLVRRRGQEARLRCSPMKGHSHVYWYRQLPEEGLKFMVYLQKENIIDESGMPKERFSAEFPKEGPSILRIQQVVRGDSAAYFCASSPMHGGEETQYFGPGTRLLVL.

This rearrangement joins TRBV24-1 to TRBJ2-5; 14 positions match TRBD2. The CDR3 is 18 amino acids. The V gene's germline CDR1 is KGHDR and CDR2 SFDVKD. The V and J ends lost 4 bases and 0 bases, in that order; junction bases with no gene match: 6. The CDR3: CATSDTGLAGVYQETQYF. CDR3 DNA: TGTGCCACCAGTGACACGGGACTAGCGGGGGTTTACCAAGAGACCCAGTACTTC.

The chain has TRBV11-2 and TRBJ2-7; tentative D call: TRBD1 (6 bases). Trimming took 0 bases from V and 4 from J, leaving 13 bases between them. This CDR3 has 15 residues. Looked up from germline, CDR1 is SGHAT and CDR2 is FQNNGV. CDR3 bases: TGTGCCAGCAGCTTAGATCTTGGGACAAGTTACGAGCAGTACTTC. Translating gives CASSLDLGTSYEQYF.

The V call is TRBV28, the J call TRBJ2-2; no reliable D call. Germline V gene lookup returns CDR1 MDHEN and CDR2 SYDVKM. The CDR3 runs to 16 residues. Trimming cost V 5 bases and J 2 bases, with 15 bases left between them. The CDR3 protein is CASSPSVSDNTGELFF. The CDR3 region has the DNA TGTGCCAGCAGTCCCAGTGTAAGCGATAACACCGGGGAGCTGTTTTTT.

This chain links TRBV6-5 with TRBJ2-3; tentative D call: TRBD2 (6 bases). In germline, CDR1 is MNHEY, CDR2 SVGAGI. Trimming cost V 2 bases and J 9 bases, with 12 bases left between them. CDR3 length: 13 residues. This CDR3 is CASSYPWAGTQYF. The CDR3 coding sequence is TGTGCCAGCAGTTACCCCTGGGCGGGGACGCAGTATTTT.

As for this clone: This sample also contains other DNA sequences that code for the same CDR3. The gene calls are TRBV27 and TRBJ1-1, with D possibly being TRBD1 (5 bases). The germline V gene encodes CDR1 MNHEY and CDR2 SMNVEV (reference sequence). The CDR3 is 11 residues long. The germline V and J ends were trimmed by 7 bases and 6 bases, with 9 bases remaining between them. CDR3 bases: TGTGCCAGCACGTGGGGGGCTGAAGCTTTCTTT. Translating gives CASTWGAEAFF.

The chain links TRBV2 to TRBJ1-2, with a weak D call TRBD1 (5 bases). In germline, CDR1 is SNHLY, CDR2 FYNNEI. The V end lost 4 bases, the J end lost 4 bases, and 10 bases lay between the germline ends. The CDR3 loop spans 13 amino acids. DNA of the CDR3: TGTGCCAGCAGTGCTGGGACTGGCTATGGCTACACCTTC. This gives the protein CASSAGTGYGYTF. The whole variable domain, filled in from reference TRBV2 and TRBJ1-2, reads EPEVTQTPSHQVTQMGQEVILRCVPISNHLYFYWYRQILGQKVEFLVSFYNNEISEKSEIFDDQFSVERPDGSNFTLKIRSTKLEDSAMYFCASSAGTGYGYTFGSGTRLTVV.

The chain carries TRBV6-4 and TRBJ2-3, with D perhaps matching TRBD1 (6 bases). V lost 8 bases, J lost 1 base, and 10 bases lay in between. CDR1 and CDR2 from the germline V gene are MRHNA and SNTAGT. The CDR3 totals 13 residues. This CDR3 reads CASGGEGTDTQYF. The CDR3 region has the DNA TGTGCCAGCGGGGGCGAGGGCACAGATACGCAGTATTTT.

V usage is TRBV14 and J usage is TRBJ1-4; D unclear. Germline V CDR1 and CDR2: SGHDN, FVKESK. The V gene lost 0 bases and the J gene lost 3 bases, with 8 bases spanning the gap. The CDR3 is 15 residues long. The CDR3 here is CASSQDSSSNEKLFF. The CDR3 coding sequence is TGTGCCAGCAGCCAAGACAGTTCTTCTAATGAAAAACTGTTTTTT.

This chain joins TRBV29-1 and TRBJ2-7; tentative D call: TRBD2 (6 bases). Trimming took 1 base from V and 3 from J, leaving 10 bases between them. This CDR3 is 13 amino acids long. The germline V gene encodes CDR1 SQVTM and CDR2 ANQGSEA. As DNA, the CDR3 is TGCAGCGTTGAAGGGGGGACTTACTACGAGCAGTACTTC. Translated: CSVEGGTYYEQYF.